Each of the 6 T cell receptor beta chains below was sequenced from the same sample in a study of OX40 agonist ivuxolimab in advanced cancers. Libraries were prepared by immunoSEQ multiplex PCR; TCRdb keeps only in-frame clonotypes and omits some of them. The sample yields roughly 71,000 clones, less than 85% seen once. The sequenced sample was CD4+ or CD8+ T cells sorted from blood, obtained in a trial of the OX40 agonist ivuxolimab. The source of these receptors is an adult with an advanced solid tumor such as melanoma, head and neck, liver or kidney cancer.

V and J are TRBV19 and TRBJ1-5, with D perhaps TRBD1 (6 bases). CDR1 and CDR2 (germline): LNHDA, SQIVND (reference sequence). The V gene lost 5 bases and the J gene lost 3 bases, with 14 bases spanning the gap. This CDR3 comprises 15 residues. The CDR3 spells CASSRAGETNQPQHF. The CDR3 region has the DNA TGTGCCAGTAGTCGGGCAGGGGAGACCAATCAGCCCCAGCATTTT. Combining the CDR3 with reference TRBV19 and TRBJ1-5 gives the whole variable domain DGGITQSPKYLFRKEGQNVTLSCEQNLNHDAMYWYRQDPGQGLRLIYYSQIVNDFQKGDIAEGYSVSREKKESFPLTVTSAQKNPTAFYLCASSRAGETNQPQHFGDGTRLSIL.

This clone has just one count. The CDR3 loop reads CASTVGQGNHEQYF. The CDR3 nucleotides read TGTGCCAGCACGGTGGGACAGGGCAACCACGAGCAGTACTTC. The chain has TRBV6-5 and TRBJ2-7; 9 positions match TRBD1. The germline gives CDR1 MNHEY, CDR2 SVGAGI. The CDR3 covers 14 residues. With 7 bases clipped from V and 5 bases from J, the junction kept 9 bases outside the gene matches.

V usage is TRBV7-2 and J usage is TRBJ2-3; maybe TRBD2 (6 bases). The CDR3 loop spans 15 amino acids. V lost 4 bases to trimming and J lost 3 bases, with 14 bases between them. Germline loops: CDR1 SGHTA, CDR2 FQGNSA. The CDR3 loop is CASSSTTRRTDTQYF. Written as DNA, the CDR3 is TGTGCCAGCAGCTCCACGACTAGAAGAACAGATACGCAGTATTTT.

The chain recombines TRBV19 with TRBJ2-1, with TRBD2 matching over 14 bases. Germline V CDR1 and CDR2: LNHDA, SQIVND (reference sequence). V shed 3 bases, J shed 5 bases, and the junction held 6 bases outside the gene matches. CDR3 size: 17 residues. CDR3 in amino acids: CASSIRLAGGRHNEQFF. As DNA, the CDR3 is TGTGCCAGTAGTATCCGACTAGCGGGGGGGAGGCACAATGAGCAGTTCTTC. Full variable domain (missing parts from reference TRBV19 and TRBJ2-1): DGGITQSPKYLFRKEGQNVTLSCEQNLNHDAMYWYRQDPGQGLRLIYYSQIVNDFQKGDIAEGYSVSREKKESFPLTVTSAQKNPTAFYLCASSIRLAGGRHNEQFFGPGTRLTVL.

This CDR3 reads CASSPPNTDTQYF. As DNA, the CDR3 is TGTGCCAGCTCACCACCCAACACAGATACGCAGTATTTT. The V gene is TRBV18, the J gene TRBJ2-3; D remains unclear. Trimming took 0 bases from V and 2 from J, leaving 3 bases between them. The length of the CDR3 is 13 residues. The V gene's germline CDR1 is KGHSH and CDR2 LQKENI.

This clone appeared once. This rearrangement joins TRBV2 to TRBJ1-3; TRBD1 matches at 7 bases. Germline CDR1 is SNHLY and CDR2 is FYNNEI. The length of the CDR3 is 15 residues. The V and J ends lost 6 bases and 0 bases, in that order; junction bases with no gene match: 5. The CDR3 bases are TGTGCCAGCAGGGGACAGTCCCTCTCTGGAAACACCATATATTTT. Its translation is CASRGQSLSGNTIYF.